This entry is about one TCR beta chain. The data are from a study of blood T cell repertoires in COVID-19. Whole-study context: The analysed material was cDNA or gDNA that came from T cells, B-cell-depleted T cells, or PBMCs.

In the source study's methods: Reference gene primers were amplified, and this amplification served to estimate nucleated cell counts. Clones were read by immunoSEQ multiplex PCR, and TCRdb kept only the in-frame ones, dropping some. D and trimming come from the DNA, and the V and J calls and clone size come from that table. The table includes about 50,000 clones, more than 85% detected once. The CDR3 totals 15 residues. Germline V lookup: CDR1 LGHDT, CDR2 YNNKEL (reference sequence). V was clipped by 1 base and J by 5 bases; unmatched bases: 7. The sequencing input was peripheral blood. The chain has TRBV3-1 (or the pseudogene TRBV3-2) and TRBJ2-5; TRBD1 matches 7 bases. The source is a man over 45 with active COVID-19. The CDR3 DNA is TGTGCCAGCAGCCAAGTGTCCGTGACAGGGGAGACCCAGTACTTC. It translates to CASSQVSVTGETQYF.